A selection of T cell receptor beta chains follows, all from one sample in a study of Tregs in tolerant kidney transplant recipients. This table comes from immunoSEQ multiplex PCR, and its TCRdb copy is limited to in-frame clones, with some not included. This sample has roughly 69,000 clones, with roughly 89% found just once. Sequencing was performed on CD4+ T cells from blood, taken before the transplant. Receptors were obtained from a human donor who received a combined kidney and bone marrow transplant. CDR3s include the opening cysteine and the closing phenylalanine or tryptophan. D genes are given only for firm matches. The listing skips clone size in some rows; elsewhere it reads once, few, many or a size class.

-	TRBV27	few	TRBJ1-1	TGTGCCAGCAGTTTAGGGGTTTCTGGGATCAGGGGCCCCCCTTCTGAAGCTTTCTTT	CASSLGVSGIRGPPSEAFF
-	TRBV2	once	TRBJ2-2	TGTGCCAGCAGGGCGGGACCGAACACCGGGGAGCTGTTTTTT	CASRAGPNTGELFF
-	TRBV2	-	TRBJ2-3	TGTGCCAGCAGTGTAGGAGCAGATACGCAGTATTTT	CASSVGADTQYF
-	TRBV5-6	-	TRBJ2-7	TGTGCCAGCAGCAGACGACAGGGAGGTTACGAGCAGTACTTC	CASSRRQGGYEQYF
-	TRBV5-4	once	TRBJ1-3	TGTGCCAGCAGCGAAGGAGTTTCTGGAAACACCATATATTTT	CASSEGVSGNTIYF
TRBD1	TRBV30	-	TRBJ1-3	TGTGCCTGGGGACAGGGGGCTGGAAACACCATATATTTT	CAWGQGAGNTIYF
TRBD2	TRBV7-3	-	TRBJ2-5	TGTGCCAGCAGCCGGACTAGGGAAGAGACCCAGTACTTC	CASSRTREETQYF
TRBD2	TRBV30	-	TRBJ2-3	TGTGCCTTTGCCGGGAGGGCCTTAGATACGCAGTATTTT	CAFAGRALDTQYF
-	TRBV29-1	-	TRBJ2-7	TGCAGCGTTACCCAGCGCGAGCAGTACTTC	CSVTQREQYF
-	TRBV7-3	-	TRBJ2-2	TGTGCCAGCAGCCCACAGGGATACGGGGAGCTGTTTTTT	CASSPQGYGELFF
-	TRBV29-1	-	TRBJ2-3	TGCAGCGTTGATCGGGGGTACGGACTTCCTAGCACAGATACGCAGTATTTT	CSVDRGYGLPSTDTQYF
-	TRBV5-1	-	TRBJ1-2	TGCGCCAGCAGCTTGGGCACAAACTATGGCTACACCTTC	CASSLGTNYGYTF
-	TRBV6-1	-	TRBJ2-1	TGTGCCAGCACCTTGACTAGAGTGGATGAGCAGTTCTTC	CASTLTRVDEQFF
-	TRBV14	-	TRBJ2-7	TGTGCCAGCAGCCAAGTCACCGGGGATCATCGGAGCTACGAGCAGTACTTC	CASSQVTGDHRSYEQYF
TRBD2	TRBV28	-	TRBJ2-1	TGTGCCAGCAGTGGACCACGACTAGCTTATAGCTCCTACAATGAGCAGTTCTTC	CASSGPRLAYSSYNEQFF
TRBD2	TRBV11-2	-	TRBJ2-3	TGTGCCAGCAGCTCCCCCCCGGTAGCGGGGGCCACAGATACGCAGTATTTT	CASSSPPVAGATDTQYF
-	TRBV28	-	TRBJ1-5	TGTGCCGGGCGGGAGAGTAGCAATCAGCCCCAGCATTTT	CAGRESSNQPQHF
TRBD2	TRBV5-1	-	TRBJ2-1	TGCGCCAGCAGCTTGGAGGCGGGAGAGGGGAATGAGCAGTTCTTC	CASSLEAGEGNEQFF
-	TRBV6-5	-	TRBJ2-7	TGTGCCAGCAGTTACTACGGGAGTTACGAGCAGTACTTC	CASSYYGSYEQYF
TRBD1	TRBV5-6	-	TRBJ2-1	TGTGCCAGCAGAACCCTGGGACAGGGGGCTTACAATGAGCAGTTCTTC	CASRTLGQGAYNEQFF
-	TRBV30	-	TRBJ1-1	TGTGCCTGGAGTGTACGGTCGTTAAACACTGAAGCTTTCTTT	CAWSVRSLNTEAFF
TRBD1	TRBV19	once	TRBJ1-2	TGTGCCAGTACCTTGACAGGGGGCGCAGGTCAAGGCTACACCTTC	CASTLTGGAGQGYTF
TRBD1	TRBV28	-	TRBJ2-1	TGTGCCAGCAACCTCCCTCAGGGGGCCTCCTACAATGAGCAGTTCTTC	CASNLPQGASYNEQFF
TRBD1	TRBV6-6	-	TRBJ2-7	TGTGCCAGCAGTTACGGGACAGGGACCTACGAGCAGTACTTC	CASSYGTGTYEQYF
TRBD2	TRBV5-4	-	TRBJ2-7	TGTGCCAGCAGCCAGGGACTAGCGGGGACCTACGAGCAGTACTTC	CASSQGLAGTYEQYF
-	TRBV4-3	-	TRBJ2-7	TGCGCCAGCAGCCCAAGAGATAGCTCCTACGAGCAGTACTTC	CASSPRDSSYEQYF
-	TRBV18	-	TRBJ2-2	TGTGCCAGCTCACCACTGAGCACCGGGGAGCTGTTTTTT	CASSPLSTGELFF
-	TRBV7-6	-	TRBJ2-1	TGTGCCAGCAGCTTAGCTGCTCCTAGCTACAATGAGCAGTTCTTC	CASSLAAPSYNEQFF
-	TRBV7-2	once	TRBJ1-1	TGTGCCAGCAGCTTAGCGGGGGCTTGGGACACTGAAGCTTTCTTT	CASSLAGAWDTEAFF
TRBD2	TRBV19	-	TRBJ2-3	TGTGCCAGTAGTAGTAGCGGGGGCGCAGATACGCAGTATTTT	CASSSSGGADTQYF
-	TRBV4-1	once	TRBJ1-5	TGCGCCAGCAGCCAAGAGGGGCAGGACAATCAGCCCCAGCATTTT	CASSQEGQDNQPQHF
TRBD2	TRBV18	few	TRBJ2-5	TGTGCCAGCTCAACCGGGACTAGCGGGAGTTTAGGGGAGACCCAGTACTTC	CASSTGTSGSLGETQYF
-	TRBV16	-	TRBJ1-5	TGTGCCAGCAGCCAAGAGACAGGACGCAATCAGCCCCAGCATTTT	CASSQETGRNQPQHF
TRBD1	TRBV5-4	-	TRBJ2-7	TGTGCCAGCAGACCGGGACAGGCCGGCCACGAGCAGTACTTC	CASRPGQAGHEQYF
-	TRBV27	-	TRBJ2-1	TGTGCCAGCAGTCCTAAACTAGCCCGGCATGAGCAGTTCTTC	CASSPKLARHEQFF
-	TRBV18	-	TRBJ2-5	TGTGCCAGCTCACCTCAACAGGGGGGGAAGACCCAGTACTTC	CASSPQQGGKTQYF
-	TRBV4-2	medium-sized	TRBJ2-7	TGTGCCAGCAGCCAAGGACGGGGCTCCTACGAGCAGTACTTC	CASSQGRGSYEQYF
TRBD2	TRBV6-1	once	TRBJ2-7	TGTGCCAGCAGCTCCGCGGGAGCGGAGTCCTACGAGCAGTACTTC	CASSSAGAESYEQYF
TRBD1	TRBV29-1	-	TRBJ2-7	TGCAGCGTTGGGGGTTGGGGACAGGGACGATACGAGCAGTACTTC	CSVGGWGQGRYEQYF
TRBD2	TRBV2	-	TRBJ2-7	TGTGCCAGCAGTGTGATGGGGACTAGCGGGTTTATGGGGCCCTACGAGCAGTACTTC	CASSVMGTSGFMGPYEQYF
TRBD1	TRBV5-1	-	TRBJ1-5	TGCGCCAGCAGCCCAGGACAGGGCAATCAGCCCCAGCATTTT	CASSPGQGNQPQHF
-	TRBV29-1	-	TRBJ2-6	TGCAGCGTTGAGGGGACACCGTCCTCTGGGGCCAACGTCCTGACTTTC	CSVEGTPSSGANVLTF
TRBD1	TRBV27	-	TRBJ2-1	TGTGCCAGCAGTCGACCGACAGGGGTCTCCTACAATGAGCAGTTCTTC	CASSRPTGVSYNEQFF
TRBD1	TRBV29-1	-	TRBJ2-3	TGCAGCGTGGGACAGGGGACAGATACGCAGTATTTT	CSVGQGTDTQYF
TRBD2	TRBV4-2	-	TRBJ2-7	TGTGCCAGCAGCCAAAGACTAGCGCAGACCTACGAGCAGTACTTC	CASSQRLAQTYEQYF
-	TRBV30	-	TRBJ2-1	TGTGCCTGGGGCCCGACAGGTCCGATCTTCTTC	CAWGPTGPIFF
TRBD2	TRBV28	-	TRBJ2-2	TGTGCCAGCATGCGGGAGTTGACCGGGGAGCTGTTTTTT	CASMRELTGELFF
-	TRBV5-1	few	TRBJ2-7	TGCGCCAGCAGCTTGCCGGGGTACGAGCAGTACTTC	CASSLPGYEQYF
TRBD1	TRBV19	-	TRBJ1-3	TGTGCCAGTTGGCCGACAGGGGAGGAAAACACCATATATTTT	CASWPTGEENTIYF
TRBD1	TRBV28	-	TRBJ2-5	TGTGCCAGCAGTTTACCGGGACAGGGGGCGTCCGTGACCCAGTACTTC	CASSLPGQGASVTQYF
-	TRBV28	-	TRBJ1-1	TGTGCCAGCAGTCGGACAGAGAACACTGAAGCTTTCTTT	CASSRTENTEAFF
-	TRBV28	-	TRBJ2-7	TGTGCCAGCACCCCCGGGAGCCGGGCGAAAGAGCAGTACTTC	CASTPGSRAKEQYF